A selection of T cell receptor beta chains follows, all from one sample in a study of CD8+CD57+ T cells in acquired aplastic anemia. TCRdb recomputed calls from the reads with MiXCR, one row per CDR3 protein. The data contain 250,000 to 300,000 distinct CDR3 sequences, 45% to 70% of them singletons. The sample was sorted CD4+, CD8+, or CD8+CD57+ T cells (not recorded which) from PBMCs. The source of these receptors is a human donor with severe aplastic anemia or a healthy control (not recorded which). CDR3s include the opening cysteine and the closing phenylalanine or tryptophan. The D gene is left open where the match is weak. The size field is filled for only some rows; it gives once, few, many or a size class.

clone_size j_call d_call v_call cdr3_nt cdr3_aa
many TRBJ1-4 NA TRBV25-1 TGTGCCAGCAGTGCGTCAGGTCGTGAAAAACTGTTTTTT CASSASGREKLFF
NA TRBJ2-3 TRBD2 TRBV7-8 TGTGCCAGCAGCCGACTAGCGGCTATCACAGATACGCAGTATTTT CASSRLAAITDTQYF
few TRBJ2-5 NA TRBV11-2 TGTGCCAGCAGCTTAGGACAGCTTCAAGAGACCCAGTACTTC CASSLGQLQETQYF
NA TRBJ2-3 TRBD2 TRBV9 TGTGCCAGCAGCGCCGGCGGGAGAGTCGGTAGCACAGATACGCAGTATTTT CASSAGGRVGSTDTQYF
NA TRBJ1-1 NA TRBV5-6 TGTGCCAGCAGCTTAGACGCGATGAACACTGAAGCTTTCTTT CASSLDAMNTEAFF
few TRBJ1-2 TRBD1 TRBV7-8 TGTGCCAGCAGCTTAGTGCAGGGGGCGGCGGGCTACACCTTC CASSLVQGAAGYTF
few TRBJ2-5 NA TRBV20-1 TGCAGTGCTGGGGAAGGGCTCCAAGAGACCCAGTACTTC CSAGEGLQETQYF
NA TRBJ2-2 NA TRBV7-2 TGTGCCAGCAGCTACGAGCGGATAAGGAACACCGGGGAGCTGTTTTTT CASSYERIRNTGELFF
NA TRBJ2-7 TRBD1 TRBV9 TGTGCCAGCGGGACAGGGAGCCACGAGCAGTACTTC CASGTGSHEQYF
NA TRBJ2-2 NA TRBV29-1 TGCAGCCCCCGGGCGTACTTTCGGTACACCGGGGAGCTGTTTTTT CSPRAYFRYTGELFF
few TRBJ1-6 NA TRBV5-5 TGTGCCAGCAGCGGAAACGGTTCACCCCTCCACTTT CASSGNGSPLHF
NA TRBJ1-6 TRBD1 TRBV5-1 TGCGCCAGCAGCAAGACTCTGACAGGGGTAGATTCACCCCTCCACTTT CASSKTLTGVDSPLHF
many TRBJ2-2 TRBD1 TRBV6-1 TGTGCCAGCAGATATGGACAGGGCCGGACCGGGGAGCTGTTTTTT CASRYGQGRTGELFF
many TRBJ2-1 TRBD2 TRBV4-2 TGTGCCAGCAGCCAAACCGGGACTAGCGTCTACAATGAGCAGTTCTTC CASSQTGTSVYNEQFF
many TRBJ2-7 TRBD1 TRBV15 TGTGCCACCAGCAGATCCGACAGGGTTTTTGGCGAGCAGTACTTC CATSRSDRVFGEQYF
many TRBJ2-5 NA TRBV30 TGTGCCTGGAGTGTAGGAGAGACCCAGTACTTC CAWSVGETQYF
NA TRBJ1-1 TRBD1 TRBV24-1 TGTGCCACCAGTGATGGGGGGACAGGGGGCGCGGGCACTGAAGCTTTCTTT CATSDGGTGGAGTEAFF
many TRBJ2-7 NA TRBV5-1 TGCGCCAGCAGCTTGAAGGCTAGGGGCTACGAGCAGTACTTC CASSLKARGYEQYF
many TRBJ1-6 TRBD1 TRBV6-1 TGTGCCAGTCGGTTACAGGGGGTTTCACCCCTCCACTTT CASRLQGVSPLHF
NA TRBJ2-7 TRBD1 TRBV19 TGTGCCAGTAGTATGTATTGGACAGGGATCTACGAGCAGTACTTC CASSMYWTGIYEQYF
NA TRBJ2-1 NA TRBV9 TGTGCCAGCAGCGTAGTGGAAGAAAACGATGAGCAGTTCTTC CASSVVEENDEQFF
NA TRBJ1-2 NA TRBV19 TGTGCCAGTAGTATAGAGGGGGGGCGTCGCTATGGCTACACCTTC CASSIEGGRRYGYTF
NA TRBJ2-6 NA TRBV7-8 TGTGCCAGCCCTACAGCCCGGGATGGGGCCAACGTCCTGACTTTC CASPTARDGANVLTF
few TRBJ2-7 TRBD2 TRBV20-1 TGCAGTGCTAATGTATTAGCGGGGATCCTCTACTTC CSANVLAGILYF
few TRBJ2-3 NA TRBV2 TGTGCCAGCAGTGTCGTGCGGGCGAACACAGATACGCAGTATTTT CASSVVRANTDTQYF
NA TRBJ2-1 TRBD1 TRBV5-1 TGCGCCAGCAGCCAAACGGGACAGGGATTTATAAATGAGCAGTTCTTC CASSQTGQGFINEQFF
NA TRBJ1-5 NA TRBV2 TGTGCCAGCAGCCAGGGAGCGAGCAATCAGCCCCAGCATTTT CASSQGASNQPQHF
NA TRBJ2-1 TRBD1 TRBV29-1 TGCAGCGAAAGACAGGGACAATACAATGAGCAGTTCTTC CSERQGQYNEQFF
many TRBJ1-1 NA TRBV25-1 TGTGCCAGCAGCCGATCCCTTGAAGCTTTCTTT CASSRSLEAFF
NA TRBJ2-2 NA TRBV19 TGTGCCAGTAGTAAGGCCCTCTCCGGGGAGCTGTTTTTT CASSKALSGELFF
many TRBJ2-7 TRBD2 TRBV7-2 TGTGCCAGCAGCTTGGGGGGGAGATCCTACGAGCAGTACTTC CASSLGGRSYEQYF
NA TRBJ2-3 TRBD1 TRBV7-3 TGTGCCAGCAGCGTATTAAGGACAGGGGGCCCAGATACGCAGTATTTT CASSVLRTGGPDTQYF
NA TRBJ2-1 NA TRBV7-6 TGTGCCAGCAGCTTAGCGGGAGAGACAAAGCAGTTCTTC CASSLAGETKQFF
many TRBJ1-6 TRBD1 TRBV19 TGTGCCAGTAGTATCAGGGGGCCTGGATCACCCCTCCACTTT CASSIRGPGSPLHF
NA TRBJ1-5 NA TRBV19 TGTGCCAGTAGTAGGGAGCGGGGCAATCAGCCCCAGCATTTT CASSRERGNQPQHF
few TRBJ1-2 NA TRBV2 TGTGCCAGCAGGGACGGTAACTATGGCTACACCTTC CASRDGNYGYTF
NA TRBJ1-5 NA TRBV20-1 TGCAGTGCTAGAGATGGCCGGACCTCGGCGGGACAGCCCCAGCATTTT CSARDGRTSAGQPQHF
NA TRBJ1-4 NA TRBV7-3 TGTGCCAGCAGCCGTCTTACTGTCGCAACTAATGAAAAACTGTTTTTT CASSRLTVATNEKLFF
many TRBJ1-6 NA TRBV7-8 TGTGCCAGCAGCTTAGTGGGGGGTCCGTCCCTCCACTTT CASSLVGGPSLHF
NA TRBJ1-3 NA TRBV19 TGTGCCAGTAGTATCCGGGGTGGGACTGGAAACACCATATATTTT CASSIRGGTGNTIYF
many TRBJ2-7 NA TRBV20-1 TGCAGTGCTGATACAGGCACATCCTACGAGCAGTACTTC CSADTGTSYEQYF
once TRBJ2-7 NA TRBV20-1 TGCAGTGCTAGAGAAAGGAGCCCCTACGAGCAGTACTTC CSARERSPYEQYF
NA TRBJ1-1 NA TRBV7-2 TGTGCCAGCAGCTTCAGAAGCTGGGGACACCACACTGAAGCTTTCTTT CASSFRSWGHHTEAFF
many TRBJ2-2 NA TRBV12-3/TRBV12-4 TGTGCCAGCAGCCCATGGGGGGCAGGCGGGGAGCTGTTTTTT CASSPWGAGGELFF
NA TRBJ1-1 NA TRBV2 TGTGCCAGCAGTGTAACCAGCACCGAAGCTTTCTTT CASSVTSTEAFF
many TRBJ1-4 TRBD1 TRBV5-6 TGTGCCAGCAGCTTGGCGGGGACAGGGGGTGAAAAACTGTTTTTT CASSLAGTGGEKLFF
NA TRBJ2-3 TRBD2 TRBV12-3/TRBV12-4 TGTGCCAGCAGGGGGGCCGAGGGTAGCGGGGGCACAGATACACAGTATTTT CASRGAEGSGGTDTQYF
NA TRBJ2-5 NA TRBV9 TGTGCCAGCAGCTTAGTGCCCAGTAACGCAGAGACCCAGTACTTC CASSLVPSNAETQYF
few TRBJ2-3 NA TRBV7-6 TGTGCCAGCAGCCGACTACCGACGGTGGATACGCAGTATTTT CASSRLPTVDTQYF
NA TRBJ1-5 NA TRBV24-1 TGTGCCACCAGTGATTGGGGGGCTGGCAATGAGCCCCAGCATTTT CATSDWGAGNEPQHF
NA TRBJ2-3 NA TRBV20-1 TGCAGTGCTAACCCTAGCGCGGGGGCCGGCACAGATACGCAGTATTTT CSANPSAGAGTDTQYF
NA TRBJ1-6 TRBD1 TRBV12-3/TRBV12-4 TGTGCCAGCAGTTTAAGGACAGGGGTTGGTTCACCCCTCCACTTT CASSLRTGVGSPLHF
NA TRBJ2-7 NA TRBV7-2 TGTGCCAGCAGCTTAGCGCGCGGTTCCTACGAGCAGTACTTC CASSLARGSYEQYF
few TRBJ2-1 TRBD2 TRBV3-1 TGTGCCAGCAACTTCCTGGGCGGGGGGGCCTTTGATGAGCAGTTCTTC CASNFLGGGAFDEQFF
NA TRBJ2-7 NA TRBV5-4 TGTGCCAGCAGCGAACAGAGAGCCTACGAGCAGTACTTC CASSEQRAYEQYF
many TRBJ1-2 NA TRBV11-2 TGTGCCAGCAGCTTAGTAAGGGGTCGGAACTATGGCTACACCTTC CASSLVRGRNYGYTF